One sample yielded the 31 T cell receptor beta chains listed below, sequenced in a study of metastatic and nonmetastatic thyroid tumors. No patient had received any treatment before thyroid surgery. TCRdb re-called the PCR reads via MiXCR. The repertoire consists of 80,000 to 85,000 clones, with about an eighth occurring once and the leading ten covering roughly 10%. The sample comprised tumor tissue. Receptors originate from a female donor with papillary thyroid cancer or a benign thyroid nodule (not recorded which). Some clones in this sample may be carry-over from other donors' samples.

This clone occurred a few times. Given a much more abundant clone one base away, this may be a read error. The rearrangement joins TRBV6-5 to TRBJ2-2; D not resolved. The CDR3 runs to 16 residues. Per germline, CDR1 MNHEY and CDR2 SVGAGI. The chain's CDR3 is CASSYHGGTNTGELFF. For the CDR3, the DNA is TGTGCCAGCAGTTACCATGGCGGAACGAACACCGGCGAGCTGTTTTTT.

This clone was seen a few times. The genes are TRBV24-1 and TRBJ2-7, with D maybe TRBD1 (7 bases). The CDR3 is made up of 12 amino acids. The germline V gene encodes CDR1 KGHDR and CDR2 SFDVKD. The V gene lost 7 bases and the J gene lost 9 bases, with 15 bases spanning the gap. The CDR3 DNA follows: TGTGCCACCAGCGACGACAGGGACTGGCAGTACTTC. Its translation is CATSDDRDWQYF.

This clone was seen many times. The genes are TRBV15 and TRBJ1-3; D call uncertain. Trimming stripped 1 base from V and 2 bases from J, with 9 bases between. The germline CDR1 and CDR2 sequences are LNHNV and YYDKDF (reference sequence). The CDR3 consists of 15 residues. The CDR3 nucleotides are TGTGCCACCAGCAGAGGTGGGGATCCTGGAAACACCATATATTTT. Translation gives CATSRGGDPGNTIYF.

The table lists this clone with many counts. The rearrangement links TRBV30 to TRBJ1-6; 7 positions agree with TRBD1. The CDR3 spans 16 residues. V gave up 5 bases and J gave up 5 bases; unmatched junction bases: 12. The germline V gene has CDR1 GTSNPN and CDR2 SVGIG (reference sequence). CDR3 nucleotide sequence: TGTGCCTGGGGCCTTAGGACAGGCTATGATAATTCACCCCTCCACTTT. Amino acids: CAWGLRTGYDNSPLHF.

Concerning this clone itself: Being one base from a much bigger clone, this may be a read error. This sample includes further DNA sequences coding for the same CDR3. The V gene is TRBV10-3, the J gene TRBJ2-3; TRBD2 aligns across 12 bases. This CDR3 region has 16 residues. From germline, CDR1 is ENHRY and CDR2 SYGVKD. CDR3 sequence: CAISESSGRAADTQYF. The CDR3 nucleotides are TGTGCCATCAGTGAATCTAGCGGGAGGGCCGCAGATACACAGTATTTT.

This clone was seen repeatedly, ten times or more. This chain joins TRBV11-2 and TRBJ1-4; 10 bases fit TRBD1. Germline V gene sequence: CDR1 SGHAT, CDR2 FQNNGV. The V gene end was trimmed by 4 bases and the J gene end by 7 bases; junction bases not matched to a gene: 3. This CDR3 is built from 14 residues. This chain's CDR3 is CASSSGQGPEKLFF. CDR3 in DNA: TGTGCCAGCAGCTCGGGACAGGGGCCTGAAAAACTGTTTTTT. Together with reference TRBV11-2 and TRBJ1-4, the CDR3 gives the full variable domain: EAGVAQSPRYKIIEKRQSVAFWCNPISGHATLYWYQQILGQGPKLLIQFQNNGVVDDSQLPKDRFSAERLKGVDSTLKIQPAKLEDSAVYLCASSSGQGPEKLFFGSGTQLSVL.

Many counts were recorded for this clone. This CDR3 reads CASSPSPSGDEQYF. The CDR3 bases are TGTGCCAGCTCACCAAGCCCTAGCGGGGACGAGCAGTACTTC. J is TRBJ2-7 and V is TRBV18, with 9 nucleotides matching TRBD2. V shed 2 bases, J shed 5 bases, and the junction held 4 bases outside the gene matches. CDR3 length: 14 amino acids. Germline V gene lookup returns CDR1 KGHSH and CDR2 LQKENI.

Many counts were recorded for this clone. The gene calls are TRBV5-6 and TRBJ2-5; 7 nucleotides align to TRBD1. Germline CDR1 is SGHDT and CDR2 is YYEEEE. CDR3 size: 15 residues. After removal of 4 bases from V and 5 bases from J, the junction contained 11 bases not matched to a gene. The chain's CDR3 is CASSGRGSSPETQYF. The CDR3 nucleotides read TGTGCCAGCAGCGGCAGGGGGAGCTCTCCGGAGACCCAGTACTTC. The full variable domain, in which reference TRBV5-6 and TRBJ2-5 provide the parts outside the CDR3, is DAGVTQSPTHLIKTRGQQVTLRCSPKSGHDTVSWYQQALGQGPQFIFQYYEEEERQRGNFPDRFSGHQFPNYSSELNVNALLLGDSALYLCASSGRGSSPETQYFGPGTRLLVL.

This chain connects TRBV4-1 to TRBJ1-5; no clear D gene. The germline V gene has CDR1 MGHRA and CDR2 YSYEKL. V shed 4 bases and J shed 1 base, with 17 bases lying between them. This CDR3 spans 17 amino acids. This CDR3 is CASSPTDPVGSNQPQHF. CDR3 DNA sequence: TGCGCCAGCAGCCCGACTGATCCGGTAGGGAGCAATCAGCCCCAGCATTTT.

The genes are TRBV5-4 and TRBJ2-7; D not certain. This CDR3 has 12 residues. Deletions cut 1 base from V and 8 bases from J, with 10 bases between. Germline CDR1 is SGHNT and CDR2 is YYREEE (reference sequence). The CDR3 region has the DNA TGTGCCAGCAGCTTGAGTCATTCCCAGCAGTACTTC. Residues: CASSLSHSQQYF. The full variable domain, in which reference TRBV5-4 and TRBJ2-7 provide the parts outside the CDR3, is ETGVTQSPTHLIKTRGQQVTLRCSSQSGHNTVSWYQQALGQGPQFIFQYYREEENGRGNFPPRFSGLQFPNYSSELNVNALELDDSALYLCASSLSHSQQYFGPGTRLTVT.

This clone was seen at least ten times. This chain links TRBV3-1 with TRBJ1-2; the match to TRBD1 covers 11 bases. J gave up 8 bases and V 3 bases, and 8 bases lay outside the gene matches. Germline V gene lookup returns CDR1 LGHDT and CDR2 YNNKEL (reference sequence). The length of the CDR3 is 15 residues. The CDR3 loop reads CASSHQGQGAWGYTF. CDR3 sequence (DNA): TGTGCCAGCAGCCACCAAGGACAGGGGGCGTGGGGCTACACCTTC.

This clone was seen many times. This sequence joins TRBV12-3 or TRBV12-4 and TRBJ2-3; D is undetermined. V lost 7 bases to trimming and J lost 1 base, with 12 bases between them. This CDR3 has 14 residues. CDR3 in DNA: TGTGCCAGCACCGAGATTGGGCGCACAGATACGCAGTATTTT. Translating it yields CASTEIGRTDTQYF.

There are many counts of this clone. The chain is built from TRBV11-3 and TRBJ1-1; unclear D gene. The CDR3 sequence is 15 residues long. V was pared by 4 bases and J by 3 bases, with 15 bases between. Germline V lookup: CDR1 SGHNT, CDR2 YENEEA. Written as DNA, the CDR3 is TGTGCCAGCAGCTGGGCCAGTTTGGGTGACACTGAAGCTTTCTTT. Translating it yields CASSWASLGDTEAFF.

This clone was recorded many times. This chain joins TRBV29-1 and TRBJ1-5; 8 nucleotides agree with TRBD1. Germline V gene sequence: CDR1 SQVTM, CDR2 ANQGSEA. The CDR3 has 16 amino acids. The trim removed 5 bases at V and 3 bases at J, leaving 12 bases unmatched. Here the CDR3 DNA reads TGCAGCGTTTCTGTTAGGTCAGGGGGCACCAATCAGCCCCAGCATTTT. Encoded protein: CSVSVRSGGTNQPQHF.

This clone was seen repeatedly, ten times or more. This specimen includes other DNA sequences encoding the same CDR3. The chain couples TRBV9 to TRBJ2-3, with 11 bases matching TRBD2. After removal of 0 bases from V and 1 base from J, the junction contained 4 bases not matched to a gene. Germline V gene data show CDR1 as SGDLS and CDR2 as YYNGEE. This CDR3 has 17 residues. This chain's CDR3 is CASSVGVAGGRTDTQYF. CDR3 DNA: TGTGCCAGCAGCGTAGGTGTAGCGGGAGGGCGCACAGATACGCAGTATTTT.

This clone was seen more than once but under ten times. V is TRBV28 and J is TRBJ2-7, with 11 bases that match TRBD2. V gave up 6 bases and J gave up 2 bases; unmatched junction bases: 12. The germline V gene has CDR1 MDHEN and CDR2 SYDVKM. The CDR3 consists of 17 residues. The CDR3 bases are TGTGCCAGCAGGGCCTCTAGCGGGAGGAGCGTCACCTACGAGCAGTACTTC. This translates into CASRASSGRSVTYEQYF.

This clone was counted a few times. A much larger clonotype is one base distant, so this may be a read error. The chain is built from TRBV20-1 and TRBJ1-2; D is unresolved. The germline gives CDR1 DFQATT, CDR2 SNEGSKA (reference sequence). Trimming left V 5 bases short and J 2 bases short, with 18 bases between. The length of the CDR3 is 15 residues. The CDR3 sequence: CSAPVRTAQNYGYTF. DNA for the CDR3: TGCAGTGCTCCAGTGCGAACCGCTCAAAACTATGGCTACACCTTC.

This clone was seen ten or more times. This rearrangement joins TRBV10-3 to TRBJ1-3; 11 bases fit TRBD1. The CDR3 consists of 21 residues. Unmatched junction bases numbered 16, after V lost 3 bases and J lost 0 bases. Per the germline V gene, CDR1 is ENHRY and CDR2 is SYGVKD. This CDR3 is CAISDLGGTGGLSSSGNTIYF. The CDR3 DNA reads TGTGCCATCAGTGACCTCGGAGGGACAGGGGGGCTGTCAAGCTCTGGAAACACCATATATTTT.

This clone was seen more than once but under ten times. The junction departs from germline at one end; a sequencing error may be responsible. The V gene is TRBV6-4, the J gene TRBJ1-1; D remains unclear. The germline V gene has CDR1 MRHNA and CDR2 SNTAGT. There are 14 residues in the CDR3. This chain's CDR3 is CASSEGLWNIEAFF. In nucleotides, the CDR3 is TGTGCCAGCAGTGAAGGGCTGTGGAACATTGAAGCTTTCTTC.

V usage is TRBV28 and J usage is TRBJ1-4, with TRBD1 matching 7 bases. V dropped 1 base and J dropped 10; count of bases not matched to a gene: 15. The germline CDR1 and CDR2 sequences are MDHEN and SYDVKM. This CDR3 is 17 amino acids long. CDR3 sequence (DNA): TGTGCCAGCAGTTTATCCTCGACAGGGCTGGGCAGCGCAAAACTGTTTTTT. This translates into CASSLSSTGLGSAKLFF.

This clone has ten or more counts. V usage is TRBV6-5 and J usage is TRBJ1-1; 10 bases fit TRBD1. The CDR3 sequence is 14 residues long. The germline gives CDR1 MNHEY, CDR2 SVGAGI. J gave up 7 bases and V 1 base, and 3 bases lay outside the gene matches. The CDR3 loop is CASSYYGQGGEAFF. The CDR3 DNA sequence: TGTGCCAGCAGTTACTATGGACAGGGGGGTGAAGCTTTCTTT.

This clone turned up a few times. One base away lies a much larger clone, so this may be a sequencing read error. V and J are TRBV7-6 and TRBJ2-2; D remains unclear. This CDR3 contains 14 residues. From germline, CDR1 is SGHVS and CDR2 FNYEAQ. V lost 0 bases and J lost 4, with 6 bases in between. Here the CDR3 DNA reads TGTGCCAGCAGCTTAGCAGTAAGCACCGGGGAGCTGTTTTTT. The encoded protein is CASSLAVSTGELFF.

In its sample, this clone was seen once. This chain joins TRBV5-1 and TRBJ2-7; tentative D call: TRBD1 (6 bases). The germline V gene has CDR1 SGHRS and CDR2 YFSETQ. The CDR3 sequence is 15 residues long. V lost 0 bases, J lost 3 bases, and 13 bases lay in between. The CDR3 region has the DNA TGCGCCAGCAGCTTGGAGGAACAGGGAATCTACGAGCAGTACTTC. Protein product: CASSLEEQGIYEQYF.

This clone was seen at least ten times. The sample contains more than one DNA sequence encoding this CDR3. The chain recombines TRBV27 with TRBJ1-6; no firm D call. The germline V gene has CDR1 MNHEY and CDR2 SMNVEV (reference sequence). The CDR3 totals 14 residues. Between the trimmed V and J ends, which lost 2 bases and 8 bases, there was a span of 10 bases. CDR3 coding DNA: TGTGCCAGCAGTTTACGAGGGTTCGATTCACCCCTCCACTTT. Its protein product is CASSLRGFDSPLHF.

This clone was found many times. The CDR3 DNA reads as TGTGCCAGCAGCCAAGAAGTTACTAGCGGTACCTACGAGCAGTACTTC. It translates to CASSQEVTSGTYEQYF. This sequence joins TRBV4-2 and TRBJ2-7, with TRBD2 matching over 8 bases. Unmatched junction bases numbered 6, after V lost 0 bases and J lost 2 bases. CDR1 and CDR2 (germline): LGHNA, YNFKEQ. The CDR3 contains 16 residues.

Many counts were recorded for this clone. The V and J genes are TRBV6-1 and TRBJ2-7, with 10 nucleotides matching TRBD1. This CDR3 is 13 amino acids long. Germline trimming cut 4 bases from V and 6 bases from J; bases unmatched to any gene: 3. Looked up from germline, CDR1 is MNHNS and CDR2 is SASEGT. CDR3 in DNA: TGTGCCAGCAGTGGACAGGGGGCAGGCGAGCAGTACTTC. Translated: CASSGQGAGEQYF.

In this sample, this clone turned up many times. The chain carries TRBV5-1 and TRBJ1-5; D unclear. Germline V gives CDR1 SGHRS, CDR2 YFSETQ. This CDR3 is built from 15 residues. Trimming stripped 5 bases from V and 1 base from J, with 13 bases between. In nucleotides, the CDR3 is TGCGCCAGCAGGCAAGAGACCGGGAGCAATCAGCCCCAGCATTTT. It codes for CASRQETGSNQPQHF.

In its sample, this clone was seen many times. The V and J genes are TRBV3-1 and TRBJ1-3; D ambiguous. V dropped 8 bases and J dropped 0 bases, with 8 bases sitting between them. CDR1 and CDR2 from the germline V gene are LGHDT and YNNKEL (reference sequence). The CDR3 totals 13 residues. CDR3 protein: CASLSSSGNTIYF. The CDR3 coding sequence is TGTGCCAGCCTGAGTAGCTCTGGAAACACCATATATTTT.

In its sample, this clone was seen many times. CDR3 region: CASPGTSGRGYNEQFF. CDR3 nucleotide sequence: TGCGCCAGCCCAGGGACTAGCGGGAGGGGGTACAATGAGCAGTTCTTC. The rearrangement links TRBV10-1 to TRBJ2-1; 16 bases map to TRBD2. Germline CDR1 and CDR2: WNHNN and SYGVQD (reference sequence). The CDR3 is made up of 16 amino acids. J lost 4 bases, V lost 8 bases, and 5 bases had no gene match.

Of note for this clone: A much bigger clone sits one base away, suggesting this may be a read error. At the DNA level, this CDR3 is encoded by other sequences in the same sample as well. V and J are TRBV28 and TRBJ2-3; TRBD1 might be the D (5 bases). The germline V gene encodes CDR1 MDHEN and CDR2 SYDVKM. V gave up 5 bases and J gave up 6 bases, with 21 bases separating them. The CDR3 runs to 16 residues. The CDR3 coding sequence is TGTGCCAGCAGTCACCGATATTCGACAGATAGCGATACGCAGTATTTT. This codes for CASSHRYSTDSDTQYF.

As to this clone: This may be a read error: a much more frequent sequence differs by one nucleotide. For the CDR3, the DNA is TGTGCCAGTAGTGCCGGACAGGGAGGAGGAAACACCGTATATTTT. As protein: CASSAGQGGGNTVYF. This sequence joins TRBV19 and TRBJ1-3, with 8 bases fitting TRBD1. Germline CDR1 LNHDA, CDR2 SQIVND (reference sequence). The CDR3 consists of 15 residues.